This T cell receptor (beta chain) was documented in a study of blood T cell repertoires in COVID-19. Whole-study context: Nucleic acid was either cDNA or gDNA, and it came from T cells, B-cell-depleted T cells, or PBMCs.

Germline V gives CDR1 MGHRA, CDR2 YSYEKL. V lost 3 bases, J lost 7 bases, and 6 bases stayed unmatched. The CDR3 length is 15 residues. Data came from immunoSEQ multiplex PCR; TCRdb stores just in-frame clones and leaves some out. The data show roughly 300,000 clones, over 75% seen once. The receptor comes from a woman aged 18-30 years who had recovered from COVID-19. Sequencing was performed on PBMCs or T cells enriched from blood (not recorded which). The J gene is TRBJ2-1, the V gene TRBV4-1; 10 nucleotides align to TRBD1. CDR3 in amino acids: CASSQIRQGANEQFF. DNA of the CDR3: TGCGCCAGCAGCCAGATTAGACAGGGGGCTAATGAGCAGTTCTTC.